This is a list of T cell receptor beta chains from one sample in a study of blood T cell repertoires in COVID-19. Only in-frame clones appear in the TCRdb table, and some are missing; sequencing was by immunoSEQ multiplex PCR. The sample records 240,000 or so clones, about 81% being singletons. Sample: peripheral blood. These TCRs come from an older woman with active or convalescent COVID-19. CDR3s include the opening cysteine and the closing phenylalanine or tryptophan. D genes are given only for firm matches. The size of a clone is reported for some rows only, either as once, few or many, or as a class for expanded clones.

>TRBJ1-3|.|.|TRBV2
CASSRDFSGNTIYF
TGTGCCAGCAGCAGGGACTTCTCTGGAAACACCATATATTTT
>TRBJ1-4|.|.|TRBV5-4
CASSPRAGNEKLFF
TGTGCCAGCAGCCCCCGGGCGGGGAACGAAAAACTGTTTTTT
>TRBJ2-5|.|.|TRBV30
CAWSAGRQGWMETQYF
TGTGCCTGGAGCGCGGGAAGACAGGGTTGGATGGAGACCCAGTACTTC
>TRBJ2-5|.|.|TRBV27
CASSPYTTRYQETQYF
TGTGCCAGCAGTCCATACACGACTAGGTACCAAGAGACCCAGTACTTC
>TRBJ1-2|.|.|TRBV19
CASSSQAGASGYTF
TGTGCCAGTAGTTCACAGGCGGGGGCTAGTGGCTACACCTTC
>TRBJ2-2|.|.|TRBV7-9
CASSSDTGELFF
TGTGCCAGCAGCTCGGACACCGGGGAGCTGTTTTTT
>TRBJ1-1|.|TRBD1|TRBV10-3
CAIRGDPTGENTEAFF
TGTGCCATCAGGGGGGACCCGACAGGGGAGAACACTGAAGCTTTCTTT
>TRBJ2-5|.|TRBD1|TRBV6-5
CASSQTGGFEETQYF
TGTGCCAGCAGTCAGACAGGGGGCTTCGAAGAGACCCAGTACTTC
>TRBJ2-1|few|.|TRBV18
CASSSTDYNEQFF
TGTGCCAGCTCATCGACAGATTACAATGAGCAGTTCTTC
>TRBJ2-3|once|.|TRBV10-1
CASSDHRWGPKADTQYF
TGCGCCAGCAGTGATCACAGGTGGGGTCCGAAGGCAGATACGCAGTATTTT
>TRBJ2-7|.|.|TRBV18
CASSPTGHIYEQYF
TGTGCCAGCTCACCGACGGGACATATCTACGAGCAGTACTTC
>TRBJ2-2|.|.|TRBV30
CAWIRGTNTGELFF
TGTGCCTGGATAAGGGGAACGAACACCGGGGAGCTGTTTTTT
>TRBJ2-6|.|.|TRBV7-2
CASSLVWGLGANVLTF
TGTGCCAGCAGCTTAGTTTGGGGGCTGGGGGCCAACGTCCTGACTTTC
>TRBJ2-2|.|TRBD2|TRBV9
CASSVARTSGATGELFF
TGTGCCAGCAGCGTAGCTCGGACTAGCGGGGCCACCGGGGAGCTGTTTTTT
>TRBJ1-5|once|.|TRBV30
CAWSLGRGRRSPQHF
TGTGCCTGGAGCCTAGGGAGGGGCCGGCGATCGCCCCAGCATTTT
>TRBJ1-6|.|TRBD1|TRBV27
CASRRSGQSYSPLHF
TGTGCCAGCAGACGATCGGGACAGAGTTATTCACCCCTCCACTTT
>TRBJ1-1|.|.|TRBV5-1
CASSPAGDMNTEAFF
TGCGCCAGCAGCCCTGCGGGGGATATGAACACTGAAGCTTTCTTT
>TRBJ1-4|.|.|TRBV5-1
CASSLRATATNEKLFF
TGCGCCAGCAGCCTCCGAGCCACGGCAACTAATGAAAAACTGTTTTTT
>TRBJ2-5|many|TRBD1|TRBV9
CASSGTGGAGGTQYF
TGTGCCAGCAGCGGGACAGGGGGCGCGGGGGGGACCCAGTACTTC
>TRBJ1-4|few|.|TRBV2
CASSGPTAGKLFF
TGTGCCAGCAGTGGACCGACGGCGGGAAAACTGTTTTTT
>TRBJ2-3|.|TRBD2|TRBV18
CASSPPGLAGVDTQYF
TGTGCCAGCTCACCACCGGGACTAGCGGGGGTTGATACGCAGTATTTT
>TRBJ2-3|once|.|TRBV30
CAWSVLVGGPEKYF
TGTGCCTGGAGTGTCCTCGTGGGGGGTCCCGAGAAGTATTTT
>TRBJ1-4|.|TRBD1|TRBV7-9
CASSLVGTGRKEKLFF
TGTGCCAGCAGCTTAGTGGGGACAGGGCGTAAAGAAAAACTGTTTTTT
>TRBJ1-1|.|.|TRBV6-5
CASSYSIRGDTEAFF
TGTGCCAGCAGTTACTCGATCAGGGGAGACACTGAAGCTTTCTTT
>TRBJ1-5|once|TRBD1|TRBV19
CASSGQGAVWQPQHF
TGTGCCAGTAGTGGACAGGGGGCCGTTTGGCAGCCCCAGCATTTT
>TRBJ1-5|.|TRBD1|TRBV4-1
CASSKIAGQGSNQPQHF
TGCGCCAGCTCTAAAATCGCGGGACAGGGAAGCAATCAGCCCCAGCATTTT
>TRBJ1-2|.|.|TRBV4-3
CASSQDRGDGYTF
TGCGCCAGCAGCCAAGATCGGGGGGATGGCTACACCTTC
>TRBJ1-2|.|.|TRBV30
CAWSVIHRGGGYTF
TGTGCCTGGAGTGTTATACACCGCGGAGGCGGCTACACCTTC
>TRBJ1-1|.|TRBD1|TRBV7-2
CASTQRVTGANTEAFF
TGTGCCAGCACCCAGAGGGTGACAGGGGCTAACACTGAAGCTTTCTTT
>TRBJ2-3|.|.|TRBV9
CASSVDPGVGTDTQYF
TGTGCCAGCAGCGTAGATCCGGGGGTTGGCACGGATACGCAGTATTTT
>TRBJ2-1|.|.|TRBV24-1
CATSGTDNSYNEQFF
TGTGCCACCAGTGGAACCGACAATTCCTACAATGAGCAGTTCTTC
>TRBJ2-7|.|TRBD1|TRBV6-5
CASSYSKDRVAYEQYF
TGTGCCAGCAGTTACTCAAAGGACAGGGTTGCCTACGAGCAGTACTTC